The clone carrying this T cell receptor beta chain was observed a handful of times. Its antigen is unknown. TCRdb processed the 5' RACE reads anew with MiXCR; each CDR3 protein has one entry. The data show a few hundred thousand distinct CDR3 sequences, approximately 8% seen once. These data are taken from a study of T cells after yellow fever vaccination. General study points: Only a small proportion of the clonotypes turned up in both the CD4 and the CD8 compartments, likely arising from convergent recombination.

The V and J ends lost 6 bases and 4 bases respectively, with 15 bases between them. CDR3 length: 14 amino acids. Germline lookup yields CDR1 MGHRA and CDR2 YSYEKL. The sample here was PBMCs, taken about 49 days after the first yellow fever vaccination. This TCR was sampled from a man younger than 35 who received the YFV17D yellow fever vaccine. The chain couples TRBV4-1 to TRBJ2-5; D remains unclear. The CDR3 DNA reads TGCGCCAGCAGTCCAACTGGCAGTCGAGAGACCCAGTACTTC. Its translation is CASSPTGSRETQYF.